This T cell receptor beta chain was observed in a study of T cell responses to AZD1222 COVID-19 vaccine. Study findings and constraints: Increases in Spike-specific TCR breadth and depth were seen after two AZD1222 doses. Nearly half of unique spike-specific TCRs reportedly avoided B.1.351 and B.1.1.7 mutated regions.

V gave up 6 bases and J gave up 2 bases, with 17 bases separating them. The CDR3 totals 15 residues. CDR1 and CDR2 from the germline V gene are MNHEY and SMNVEV (reference sequence). Assay: immunoSEQ multiplex PCR; the TCRdb copy retains only in-frame clones and omits some. The sample gives around 99,000 clones, about nine tenths of which show up once; approximately 9% is in the top ten. Concerning this clone: Its antigen is currently unknown.

The chain employs TRBV27 and TRBJ2-7, with D perhaps matching TRBD1 or TRBD2 (5 bases each). Sequencing was performed on peripheral blood, taken 28 days after the second AZD1222 dose. This receptor was obtained from an adult who received the AZD1222 COVID-19 vaccine. CDR3 sequence: CASRASGPLPYEQYF. CDR3 coding DNA: TGTGCCAGCAGAGCCTCGGGACCCCTACCCTACGAGCAGTACTTC.